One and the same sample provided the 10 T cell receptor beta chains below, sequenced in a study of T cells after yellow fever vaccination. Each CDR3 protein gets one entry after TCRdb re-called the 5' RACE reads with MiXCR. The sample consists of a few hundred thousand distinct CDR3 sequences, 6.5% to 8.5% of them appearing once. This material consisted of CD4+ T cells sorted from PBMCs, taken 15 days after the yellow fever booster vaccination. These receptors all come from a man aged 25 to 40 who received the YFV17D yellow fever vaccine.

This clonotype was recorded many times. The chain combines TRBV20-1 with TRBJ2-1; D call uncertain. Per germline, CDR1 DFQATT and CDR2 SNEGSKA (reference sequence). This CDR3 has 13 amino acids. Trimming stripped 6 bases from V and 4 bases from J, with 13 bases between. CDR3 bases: TGCAGTGCGGCCTCTCCTGGATACAATGAGCAGTTCTTC. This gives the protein CSAASPGYNEQFF.

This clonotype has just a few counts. CDR3 in amino acids: CSARVADRGFRDTQYF. CDR3 nucleotides: TGCAGTGCTAGGGTTGCGGACAGGGGTTTTAGAGATACGCAGTATTTT. The chain carries TRBV20-1 and TRBJ2-3, with TRBD1 matching over 9 bases. Germline V CDR1 and CDR2: DFQATT, SNEGSKA (reference sequence). V lost 3 bases and J lost 5; bases outside the gene matches: 12. The CDR3 loop spans 16 amino acids.

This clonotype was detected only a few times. This CDR3 is CASRSLSTGGGTDTQYF. DNA of the CDR3: TGTGCCAGCAGATCCCTTAGCACGGGAGGGGGCACAGATACGCAGTATTTT. This chain connects TRBV6-2 or TRBV6-3 to TRBJ2-3; 8 bases match TRBD2. The ends lost 6 bases at V and 1 base at J; junction bases unmatched: 12. CDR3 length: 17 amino acids. The V gene's germline CDR1 is MNHEY and CDR2 SVGEGT.

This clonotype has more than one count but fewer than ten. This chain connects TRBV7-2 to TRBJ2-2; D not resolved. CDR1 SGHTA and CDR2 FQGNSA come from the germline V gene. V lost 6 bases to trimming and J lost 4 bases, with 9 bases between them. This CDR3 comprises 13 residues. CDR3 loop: CASRAPGTGELFF. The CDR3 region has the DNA TGTGCCAGCAGGGCCCCGGGCACCGGGGAGCTGTTTTTT.

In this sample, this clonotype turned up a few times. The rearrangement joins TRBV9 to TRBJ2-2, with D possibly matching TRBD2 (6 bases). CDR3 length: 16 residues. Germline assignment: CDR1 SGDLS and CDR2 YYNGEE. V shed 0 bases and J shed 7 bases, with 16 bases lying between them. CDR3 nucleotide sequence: TGTGCCAGCAGCGTAGATGCGGGACGTGTAAGCGGGGAGCTGTTTTTT. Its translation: CASSVDAGRVSGELFF.

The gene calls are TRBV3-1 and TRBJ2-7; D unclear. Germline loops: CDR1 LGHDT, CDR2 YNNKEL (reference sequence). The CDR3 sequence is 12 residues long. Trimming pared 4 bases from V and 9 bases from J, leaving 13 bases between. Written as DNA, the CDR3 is TGTGCCAGCAGCCCGAACTACGTCGTGCAGTACTTC. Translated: CASSPNYVVQYF.

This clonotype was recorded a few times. Written as DNA, the CDR3 is TGTGCCAGCATCCGGAGGCTTTCGACGGTTACCTCCTACAATGAGCAGTTCTTC. As protein: CASIRRLSTVTSYNEQFF. The genes are TRBV6-5 and TRBJ2-1, with a tentative D call TRBD2 (5 bases). The CDR3 covers 18 residues. Germline lookup yields CDR1 MNHEY and CDR2 SVGAGI. V was pared by 7 bases and J by 0 bases, with 22 bases between.

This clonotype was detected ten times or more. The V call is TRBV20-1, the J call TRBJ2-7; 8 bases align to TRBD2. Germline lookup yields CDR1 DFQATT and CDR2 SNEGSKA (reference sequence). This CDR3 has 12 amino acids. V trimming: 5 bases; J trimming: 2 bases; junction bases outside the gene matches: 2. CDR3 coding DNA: TGCAGTGCTCTGGGACTAGCCTACGAGCAGTACTTC. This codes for CSALGLAYEQYF.

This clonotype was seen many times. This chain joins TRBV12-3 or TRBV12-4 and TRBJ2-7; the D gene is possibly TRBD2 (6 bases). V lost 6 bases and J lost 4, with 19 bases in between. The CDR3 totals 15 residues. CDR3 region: CASRPSISGSYEQYF. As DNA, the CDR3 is TGTGCCAGCAGACCTTCCATTAGCGGATCTTACGAGCAGTACTTC.

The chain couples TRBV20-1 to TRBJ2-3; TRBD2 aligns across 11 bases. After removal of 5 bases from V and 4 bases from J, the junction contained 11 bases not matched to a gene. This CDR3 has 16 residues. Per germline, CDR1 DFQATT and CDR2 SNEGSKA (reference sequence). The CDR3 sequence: CSAPTPSGRSPDTQYF. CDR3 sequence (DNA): TGCAGTGCTCCAACTCCTAGCGGGAGGAGCCCAGATACGCAGTATTTT.